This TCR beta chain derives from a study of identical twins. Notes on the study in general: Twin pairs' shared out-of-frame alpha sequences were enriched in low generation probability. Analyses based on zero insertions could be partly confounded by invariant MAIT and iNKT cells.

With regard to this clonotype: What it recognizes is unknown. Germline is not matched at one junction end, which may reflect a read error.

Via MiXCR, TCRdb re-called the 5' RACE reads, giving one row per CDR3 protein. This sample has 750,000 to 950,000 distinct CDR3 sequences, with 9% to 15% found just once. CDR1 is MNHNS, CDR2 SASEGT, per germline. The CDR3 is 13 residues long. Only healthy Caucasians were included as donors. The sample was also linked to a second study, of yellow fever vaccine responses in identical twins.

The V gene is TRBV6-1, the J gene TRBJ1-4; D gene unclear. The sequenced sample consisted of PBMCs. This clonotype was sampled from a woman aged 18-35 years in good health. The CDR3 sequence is CASSGFRGEKLFF. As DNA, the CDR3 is TGTGCTAGCAGTGGTTTTCGGGGTGAAAAACTGTTTTTT.